The 10 T cell receptor beta chains below all came from one sample that was sequenced in a study of graft-versus-host responses after intestinal transplantation. No antigens are known for them. Sequencing used immunoSEQ multiplex PCR; TCRdb keeps in-frame clones, though not all of them. The sample consists of 84,000 or so clones, over 85% of them appearing once. This specimen consisted of unstimulated CD8+ T cells sorted from spleen or lymph node cells, obtained before transplant. The receptors were sampled from a human donor who was the organ donor for an intestinal transplant.

Worth noting for this clone: One junction end does not reproduce the germline sequence, and a read error may be involved. This specimen includes other DNA sequences encoding the same CDR3. The chain recombines TRBV5-3 with TRBJ1-4, with 11 positions matching TRBD1. TRBV5-3 is an ORF, and what it does is uncertain. The CDR3 sequence is 16 residues long. The CDR3 DNA sequence: TGTGCCAGGCCGGACAGGGGGCATGGGGAAGCAAAAGAGATGATTTTT. It translates to CARPDRGHGEAKEMIF.

The chain employs TRBV4-1 and TRBJ2-7, with 10 positions matching TRBD1. This CDR3 region has 15 residues. The germline gives CDR1 MGHRA, CDR2 YSYEKL. The J segment lost 0 bases and the V segment lost 8 bases, leaving 7 bases of the junction unmatched. The CDR3 DNA reads TGCGCCAGCGCATACAGGACAGGGGGCTCCTACGAGCAGTACTTC. Its translation is CASAYRTGGSYEQYF.

The chain is built from TRBV5-4 and TRBJ1-5; possibly TRBD1 for D (6 bases). This CDR3 region has 14 residues. The germline V gene has CDR1 SGHNT and CDR2 YYREEE (reference sequence). V lost 1 base and J 3 bases, leaving 8 bases between the germline ends. CDR3 protein: CASSLSGANQPQHF. The DNA of the CDR3 is TGTGCCAGCAGCTTGTCAGGGGCCAATCAGCCCCAGCATTTT. The complete variable domain, with remaining parts taken from reference TRBV5-4 and TRBJ1-5, reads ETGVTQSPTHLIKTRGQQVTLRCSSQSGHNTVSWYQQALGQGPQFIFQYYREEENGRGNFPPRFSGLQFPNYSSELNVNALELDDSALYLCASSLSGANQPQHFGDGTRLSIL.

This chain uses TRBV5-3 with TRBJ2-7; D possibly corresponds to TRBD2 (5 bases). TRBV5-3 is identified as an open reading frame with a role that is uncertain. CDR3 length: 17 residues. V gave up 5 bases and J gave up 0 bases, with 21 bases separating them. The CDR3, as DNA: TGTGCCAGAAGGAACCTCCCCCTAGCCAAGAGCTCCTACGAGCAGTACTTC. Translated, it gives CARRNLPLAKSSYEQYF.

This clone was recorded a few times. The rearrangement uses TRBV30 and TRBJ1-1, with D possibly matching TRBD1 (6 bases). Trimming took off 1 base at V and 0 bases at J, with 6 bases between the two ends. The CDR3 has 13 residues. Germline CDR1 and CDR2: GTSNPN and SVGIG (reference sequence). CDR3 in DNA: TGTGCCTGGAGTGAGGGGGTGAACACTGAAGCTTTCTTT. Protein product: CAWSEGVNTEAFF. The complete variable domain, with remaining parts taken from reference TRBV30 and TRBJ1-1, reads SQTIHQWPATLVQPVGSPLSLECTVEGTSNPNLYWYRQAAGRGLQLLFYSVGIGQISSEVPQNLSASRPQDRQFILSSKKLLLSDSGFYLCAWSEGVNTEAFFGQGTRLTVV.

The chain is built from TRBV4-1 and TRBJ2-3, with a possible D match to TRBD2 (5 bases). The ends were cut back, 1 base at V and 9 bases at J, with 14 bases in the middle. Germline V gene data show CDR1 as MGHRA and CDR2 as YSYEKL. The CDR3 has 14 amino acids. CDR3 amino acids: CASSQVAGERTQYF. As DNA, the CDR3 is TGCGCCAGCAGCCAAGTGGCTGGGGAGAGGACGCAGTATTTT.

J is TRBJ2-1 and V is TRBV6-6; a weak D match, TRBD2 (5 bases). The CDR3 is 16 amino acids. Trimming took 0 bases from V and 6 from J, leaving 15 bases between them. Per germline, CDR1 MNHNY and CDR2 SVGAGI (reference sequence). The CDR3 protein is CASSYSARASCNEQFF. CDR3 DNA sequence: TGTGCCAGCAGTTACTCTGCGAGGGCGTCTTGCAATGAGCAGTTCTTC.

The chain is built from TRBV7-3 and TRBJ2-7; D might be TRBD1 (5 bases). V lost 5 bases to trimming and J lost 0 bases, with 8 bases between them. CDR3 length: 13 residues. The germline V gene has CDR1 SGHTA and CDR2 FQGTGA. The CDR3 loop reads CASSEDSSYEQYF. The CDR3 bases are TGTGCCAGCAGCGAAGACAGCTCCTACGAGCAGTACTTC.

The sample holds one count of this clone. J is TRBJ1-1 and V is TRBV6-6; 9 bases fit TRBD1. Germline V gives CDR1 MNHNY, CDR2 SVGAGI (reference sequence). J gave up 4 bases and V 1 base, and 4 bases lay outside the gene matches. The length of the CDR3 is 15 residues. The CDR3 DNA is TGTGCCAGCAGTTACTGGGACAGGGATGGCACTGAAGCTTTCTTT. Translating gives CASSYWDRDGTEAFF.

In this sample, this clone turned up once. The chain couples TRBV11-3 to TRBJ2-7, with 7 bases aligning to TRBD1. The CDR3 sequence is 13 residues long. Losses at the gene ends were 6 bases for V and 6 bases for J; bases not matched to a gene: 8. Germline assignment: CDR1 SGHNT and CDR2 YENEEA. CDR3 in amino acids: CASRQTGIVEQYF. The CDR3, as DNA: TGTGCCAGCAGACAGACAGGGATAGTCGAGCAGTACTTC.